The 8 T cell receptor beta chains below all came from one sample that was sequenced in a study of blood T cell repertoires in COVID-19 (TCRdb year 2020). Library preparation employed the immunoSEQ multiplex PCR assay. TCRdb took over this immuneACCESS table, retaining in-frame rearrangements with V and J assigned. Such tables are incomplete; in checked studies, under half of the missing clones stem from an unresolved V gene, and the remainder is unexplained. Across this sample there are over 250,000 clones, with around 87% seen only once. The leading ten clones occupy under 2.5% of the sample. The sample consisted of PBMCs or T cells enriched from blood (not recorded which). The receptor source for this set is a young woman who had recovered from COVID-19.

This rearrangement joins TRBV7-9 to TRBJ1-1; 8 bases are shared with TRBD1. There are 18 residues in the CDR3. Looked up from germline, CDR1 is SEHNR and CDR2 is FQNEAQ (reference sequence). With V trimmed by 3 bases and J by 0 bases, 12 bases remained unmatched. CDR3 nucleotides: TGTGCCAGCAGCTTTATAGGGACAGGAAGGGTCGTGAACACTGAAGCTTTCTTT. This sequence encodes CASSFIGTGRVVNTEAFF.

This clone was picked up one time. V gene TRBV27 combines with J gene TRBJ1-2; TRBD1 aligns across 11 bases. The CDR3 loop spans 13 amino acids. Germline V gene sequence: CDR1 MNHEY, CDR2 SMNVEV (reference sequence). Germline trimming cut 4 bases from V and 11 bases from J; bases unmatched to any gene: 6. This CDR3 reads CASSSPGQGGYTF. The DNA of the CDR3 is TGTGCCAGCAGTTCCCCGGGACAGGGGGGTTACACCTTC.

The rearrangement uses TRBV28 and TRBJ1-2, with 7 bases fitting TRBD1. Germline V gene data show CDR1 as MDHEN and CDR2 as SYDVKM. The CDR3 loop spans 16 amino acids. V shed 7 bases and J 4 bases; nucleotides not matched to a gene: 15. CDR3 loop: CASIPWANRGLYGYTF. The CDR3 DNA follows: TGTGCCAGCATCCCCTGGGCTAACAGGGGTCTCTATGGCTACACCTTC.

The CDR3 nucleotides read TGTGCCAGCAGACCTAGCGGGGGCCAGTACAATGAGCAGTTCTTC. This translates into CASRPSGGQYNEQFF. The chain combines TRBV28 with TRBJ2-1; 10 positions agree with TRBD2. Unmatched junction bases numbered 6, after V lost 6 bases and J lost 4 bases. Germline assignment: CDR1 MDHEN and CDR2 SYDVKM. The CDR3 is 15 residues long.

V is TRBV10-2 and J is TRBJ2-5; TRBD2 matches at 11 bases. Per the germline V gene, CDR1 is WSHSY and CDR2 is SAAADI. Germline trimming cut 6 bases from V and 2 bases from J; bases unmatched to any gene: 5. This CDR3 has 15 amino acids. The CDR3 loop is CASRQLAGGQETQYF. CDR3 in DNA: TGCGCCAGCAGGCAGCTAGCGGGGGGACAAGAGACCCAGTACTTC.

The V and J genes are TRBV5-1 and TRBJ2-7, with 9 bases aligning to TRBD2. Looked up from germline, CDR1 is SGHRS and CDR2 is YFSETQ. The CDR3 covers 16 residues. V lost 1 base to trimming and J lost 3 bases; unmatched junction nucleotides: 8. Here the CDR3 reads CASSLLAPSGVYEQYF. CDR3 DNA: TGCGCCAGCAGCTTGTTGGCGCCTAGCGGGGTCTACGAGCAGTACTTC.

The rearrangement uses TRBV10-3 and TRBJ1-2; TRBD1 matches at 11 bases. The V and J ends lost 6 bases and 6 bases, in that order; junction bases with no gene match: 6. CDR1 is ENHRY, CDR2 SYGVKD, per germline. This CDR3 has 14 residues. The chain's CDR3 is CAIRGTGGTDGYTF. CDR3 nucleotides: TGTGCCATCAGGGGGACAGGGGGTACCGATGGCTACACCTTC.

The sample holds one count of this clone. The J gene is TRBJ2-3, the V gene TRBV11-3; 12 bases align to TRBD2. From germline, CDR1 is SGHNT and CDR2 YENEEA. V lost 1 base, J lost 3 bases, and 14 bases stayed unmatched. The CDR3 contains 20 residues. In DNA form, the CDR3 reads TGTGCCAGCAGCTTAGGTGCAGCTAGCGGGGGGGCCTTTTCGACAGATACGCAGTATTTT. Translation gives CASSLGAASGGAFSTDTQYF.